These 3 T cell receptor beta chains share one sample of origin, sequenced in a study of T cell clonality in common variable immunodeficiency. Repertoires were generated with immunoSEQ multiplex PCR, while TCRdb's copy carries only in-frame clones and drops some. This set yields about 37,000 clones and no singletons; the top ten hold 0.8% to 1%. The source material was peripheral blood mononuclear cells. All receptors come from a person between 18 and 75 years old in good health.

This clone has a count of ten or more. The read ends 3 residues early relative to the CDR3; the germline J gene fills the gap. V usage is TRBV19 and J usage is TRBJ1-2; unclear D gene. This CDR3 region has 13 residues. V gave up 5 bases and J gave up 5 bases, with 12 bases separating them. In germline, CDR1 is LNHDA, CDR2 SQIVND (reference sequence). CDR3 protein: CASSVAQGYGYTF. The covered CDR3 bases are TGTGCCAGTAGTGTCGCCCAAGGGTATGGC.

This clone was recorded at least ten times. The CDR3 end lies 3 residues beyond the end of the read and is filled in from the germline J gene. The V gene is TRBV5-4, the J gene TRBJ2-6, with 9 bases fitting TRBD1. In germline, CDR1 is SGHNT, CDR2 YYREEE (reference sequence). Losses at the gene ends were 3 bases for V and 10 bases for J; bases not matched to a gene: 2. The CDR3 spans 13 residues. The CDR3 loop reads CASSSTGGNVLTF. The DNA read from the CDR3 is TGTGCCAGCAGCTCGACAGGGGGGAACGTC.

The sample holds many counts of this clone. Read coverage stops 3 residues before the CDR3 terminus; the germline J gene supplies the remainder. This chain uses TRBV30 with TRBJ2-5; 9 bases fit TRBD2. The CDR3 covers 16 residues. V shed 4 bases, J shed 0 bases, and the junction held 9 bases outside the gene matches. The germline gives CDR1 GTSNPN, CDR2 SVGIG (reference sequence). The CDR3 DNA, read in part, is TGTGCCTGGAATGGCGGGGGGGCCCCGTACCAAGAGACC. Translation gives CAWNGGGAPYQET. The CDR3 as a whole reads CAWNGGGAPYQETQYF. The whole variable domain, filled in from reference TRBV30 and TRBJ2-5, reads SQTIHQWPATLVQPVGSPLSLECTVEGTSNPNLYWYRQAAGRGLQLLFYSVGIGQISSEVPQNLSASRPQDRQFILSSKKLLLSDSGFYLCAWNGGGAPYQETQYFGPGTRLLVL.